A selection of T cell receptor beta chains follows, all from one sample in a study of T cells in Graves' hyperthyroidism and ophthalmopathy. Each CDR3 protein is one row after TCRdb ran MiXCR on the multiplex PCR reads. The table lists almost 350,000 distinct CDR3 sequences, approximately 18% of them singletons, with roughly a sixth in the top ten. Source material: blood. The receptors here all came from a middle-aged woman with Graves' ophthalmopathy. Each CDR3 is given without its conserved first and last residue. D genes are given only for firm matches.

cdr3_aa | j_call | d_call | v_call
ATSRGLAGALGGELF | TRBJ2-2 | TRBD2 | TRBV15
ASSFPRSIGVETQY | TRBJ2-5 | NA | TRBV11-1
ASNPFRAF | TRBJ1-1 | NA | TRBV25-1
ASSFNRAQTGELF | TRBJ2-2 | NA | TRBV19
ASRNLQGAATEAF | TRBJ1-1 | TRBD1 | TRBV19
ASPPPGQGFGEAF | TRBJ1-1 | TRBD1 | TRBV28
ASSPAVQYSNQPQH | TRBJ1-5 | NA | TRBV19
SASRSTAGAPSYEQY | TRBJ2-7 | TRBD2 | TRBV20-1
ASSFAGSESEQY | TRBJ2-7 | NA | TRBV12-3/TRBV12-4
ASSWRGKDYT | TRBJ1-2 | NA | TRBV28
AWTRGQTEAF | TRBJ1-1 | TRBD1 | TRBV30
ASSIGRTEAF | TRBJ1-1 | NA | TRBV19
ASSWSGMIMEQY | TRBJ2-7 | NA | TRBV27